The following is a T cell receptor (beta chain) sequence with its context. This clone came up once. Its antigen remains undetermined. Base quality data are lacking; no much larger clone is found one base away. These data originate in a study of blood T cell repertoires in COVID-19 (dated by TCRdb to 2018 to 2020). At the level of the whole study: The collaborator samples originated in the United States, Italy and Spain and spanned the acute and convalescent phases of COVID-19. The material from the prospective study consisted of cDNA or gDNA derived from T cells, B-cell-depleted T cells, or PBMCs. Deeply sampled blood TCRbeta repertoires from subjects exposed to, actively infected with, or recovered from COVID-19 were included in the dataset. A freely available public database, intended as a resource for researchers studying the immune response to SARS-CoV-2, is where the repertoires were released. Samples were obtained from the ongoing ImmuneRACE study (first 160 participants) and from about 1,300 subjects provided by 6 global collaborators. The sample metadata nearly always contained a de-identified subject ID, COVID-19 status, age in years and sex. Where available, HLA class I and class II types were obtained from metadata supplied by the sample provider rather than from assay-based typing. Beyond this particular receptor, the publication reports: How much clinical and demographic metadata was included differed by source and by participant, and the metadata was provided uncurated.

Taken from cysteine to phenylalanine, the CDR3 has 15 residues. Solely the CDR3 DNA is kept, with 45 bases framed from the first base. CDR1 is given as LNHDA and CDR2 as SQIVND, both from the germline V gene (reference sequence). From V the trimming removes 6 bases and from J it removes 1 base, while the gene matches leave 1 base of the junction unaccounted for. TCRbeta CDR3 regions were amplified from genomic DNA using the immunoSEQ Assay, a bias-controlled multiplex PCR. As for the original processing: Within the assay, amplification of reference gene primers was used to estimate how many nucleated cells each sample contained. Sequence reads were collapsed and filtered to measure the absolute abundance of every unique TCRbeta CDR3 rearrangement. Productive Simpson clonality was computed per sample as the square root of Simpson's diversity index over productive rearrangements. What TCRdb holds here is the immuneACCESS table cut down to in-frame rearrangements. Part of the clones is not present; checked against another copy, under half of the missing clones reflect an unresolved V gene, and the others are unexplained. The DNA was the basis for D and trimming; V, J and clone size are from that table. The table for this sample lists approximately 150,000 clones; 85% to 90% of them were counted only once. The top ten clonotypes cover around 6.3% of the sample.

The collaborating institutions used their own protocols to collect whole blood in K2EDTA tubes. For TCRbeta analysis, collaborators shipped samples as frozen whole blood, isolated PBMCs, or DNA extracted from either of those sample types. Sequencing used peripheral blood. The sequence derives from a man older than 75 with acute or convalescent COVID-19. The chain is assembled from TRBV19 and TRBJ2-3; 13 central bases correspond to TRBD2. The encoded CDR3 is CASSGTSGGTDTQYF. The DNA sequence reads TGTGCCAGTAGCGGGACTAGCGGGGGCACAGATACGCAGTATTTT.